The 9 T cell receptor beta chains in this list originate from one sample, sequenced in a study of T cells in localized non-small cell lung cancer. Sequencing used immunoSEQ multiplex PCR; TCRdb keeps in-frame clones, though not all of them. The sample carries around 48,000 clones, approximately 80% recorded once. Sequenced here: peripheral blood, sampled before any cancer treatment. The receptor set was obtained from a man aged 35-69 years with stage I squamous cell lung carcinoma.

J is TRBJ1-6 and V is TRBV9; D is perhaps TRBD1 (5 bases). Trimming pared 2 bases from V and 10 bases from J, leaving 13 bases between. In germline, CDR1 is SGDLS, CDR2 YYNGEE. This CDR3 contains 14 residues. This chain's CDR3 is CASSVAGGRSPLHF. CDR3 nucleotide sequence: TGTGCCAGCAGCGTCGCCGGGGGAAGATCACCCCTCCACTTT. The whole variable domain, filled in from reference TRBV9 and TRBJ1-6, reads DSGVTQTPKHLITATGQRVTLRCSPRSGDLSVYWYQQSLDQGLQFLIQYYNGEERAKGNILERFSAQQFPDLHSELNLSSLELGDSALYFCASSVAGGRSPLHFGNGTRLTVT.

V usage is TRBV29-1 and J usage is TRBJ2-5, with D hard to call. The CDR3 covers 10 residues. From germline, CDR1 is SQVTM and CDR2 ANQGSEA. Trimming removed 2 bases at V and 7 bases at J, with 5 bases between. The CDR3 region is CSVETGTQYF. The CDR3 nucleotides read TGCAGCGTTGAAACTGGGACCCAGTACTTC.

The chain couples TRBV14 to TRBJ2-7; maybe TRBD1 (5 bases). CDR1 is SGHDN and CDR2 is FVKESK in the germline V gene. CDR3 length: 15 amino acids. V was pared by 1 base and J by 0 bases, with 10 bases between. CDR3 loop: CASSQGPQDSYEQYF. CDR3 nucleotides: TGTGCCAGCAGCCAAGGCCCACAGGACTCCTACGAGCAGTACTTC. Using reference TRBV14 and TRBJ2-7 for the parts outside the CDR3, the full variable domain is EAGVTQFPSHSVIEKGQTVTLRCDPISGHDNLYWYRRVMGKEIKFLLHFVKESKQDESGMPNNRFLAERTGGTYSTLKVQPAELEDSGVYFCASSQGPQDSYEQYFGPGTRLTVT.

CDR3 amino acids: CASSTRQYPYPNEKLFF. The CDR3 DNA follows: TGTGCCAGCAGCACCCGACAGTACCCCTATCCCAATGAAAAACTGTTTTTT. This chain links TRBV5-6 with TRBJ1-4, with a weak D call TRBD1 (5 bases). The CDR3 has 17 residues. V lost 4 bases and J lost 5, with 21 bases in between. CDR1 is SGHDT, CDR2 YYEEEE, per germline.

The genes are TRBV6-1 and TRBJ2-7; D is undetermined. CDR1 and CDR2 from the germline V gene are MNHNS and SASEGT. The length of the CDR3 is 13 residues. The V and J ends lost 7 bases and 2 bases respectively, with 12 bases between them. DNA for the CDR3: TGTGCCAGCACCACCGTTAACACCTACGAGCAGTACTTC. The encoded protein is CASTTVNTYEQYF.

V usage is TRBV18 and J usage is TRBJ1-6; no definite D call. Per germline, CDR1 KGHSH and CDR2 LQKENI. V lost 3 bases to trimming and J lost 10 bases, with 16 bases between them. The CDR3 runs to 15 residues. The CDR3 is CASSPTGERESPLHF. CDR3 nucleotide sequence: TGTGCCAGCTCACCTACCGGCGAGAGGGAGTCACCCCTCCACTTT.

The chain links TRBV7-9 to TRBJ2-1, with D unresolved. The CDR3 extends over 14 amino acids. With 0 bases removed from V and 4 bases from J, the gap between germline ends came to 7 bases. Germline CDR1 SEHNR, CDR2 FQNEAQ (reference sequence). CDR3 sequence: CASSLAPSYNEQFF. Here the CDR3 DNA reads TGTGCCAGCAGCTTAGCCCCCAGTTACAATGAGCAGTTCTTC.

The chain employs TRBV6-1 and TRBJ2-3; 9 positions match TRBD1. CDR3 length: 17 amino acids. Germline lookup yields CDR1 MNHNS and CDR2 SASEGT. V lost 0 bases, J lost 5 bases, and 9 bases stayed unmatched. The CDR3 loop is CASSEAQGQGGKDTQYF. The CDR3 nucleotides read TGTGCCAGCAGTGAAGCCCAGGGACAGGGTGGGAAAGATACGCAGTATTTT.

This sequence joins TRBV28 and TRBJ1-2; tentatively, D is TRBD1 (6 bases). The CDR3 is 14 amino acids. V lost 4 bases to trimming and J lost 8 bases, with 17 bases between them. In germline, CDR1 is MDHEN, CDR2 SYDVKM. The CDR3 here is CASSWDARGRGYTF. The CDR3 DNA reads TGTGCCAGCAGTTGGGATGCCCGGGGGCGAGGCTACACCTTC.